This T cell receptor beta chain came from a study of OX40 agonist ivuxolimab in advanced cancers. Study summary: Dose-escalation patients had hepatocellular carcinoma, melanoma, renal cell or head and neck cancer. Partial responses were seen in three patients, one with hepatocellular carcinoma and two with cutaneous melanoma. Study-wide points: Among T cells, CD8+ cells averaged more expanded clones than CD4+ cells.

With regard to this clone: The antigen remains unidentified.

Method: immunoSEQ multiplex PCR; TCRdb's copy keeps in-frame clones and lacks some. The sample lists tens of thousands of clones, 86% occurring once. V was cut by 5 bases and J by 3 bases, with 14 bases left in between. This CDR3 is built from 14 residues. CDR1 and CDR2 from the germline V gene are MNHEY and SMNVEV (reference sequence). Baseline was the first blood sampling point, followed by cycle 4 day 1 and cycle 7 day 1. The origin of this receptor is an adult with an advanced solid tumor such as melanoma, head and neck, liver or kidney cancer. The chain links TRBV27 to TRBJ2-7; D assignment may be TRBD1 or TRBD2 (5 bases each). This specimen consisted of CD4+ or CD8+ T cells sorted from blood, obtained in a trial of the OX40 agonist ivuxolimab. The CDR3 is CASSVRDGDYEQYF. CDR3 in DNA: TGTGCCAGCAGTGTCCGGGACGGCGACTACGAGCAGTACTTC.